This T cell receptor beta chain was retrieved from a study of response to subunit inactivated influenza vaccine. TCRdb itself ran the RT-PCR reads through MiXCR, one entry per CDR3 protein. The table lists around 750,000 distinct CDR3 sequences, less than 25% of them singletons, with about a tenth in the top ten. In this sample, this clonotype turned up a few times. Its antigen is unidentified. The CDR3 is 16 amino acids. The ends lost 5 bases at V and 5 bases at J; junction bases unmatched: 8. The germline V gene has CDR1 SGHTA and CDR2 FQGNSA. The study's findings and limits: It was the authors' suggestion that each seasonal influenza vaccination recruits few new T cells.

The sequences come from PBMCs from blood, collected roughly 5 days after vaccination. This TCR derives from a man aged 45-60 years who received an inactivated influenza vaccine. The V gene is TRBV7-2, the J gene TRBJ2-5; TRBD2 matches 13 bases. This CDR3 reads CASSQLAGGPSETQYF. The CDR3 nucleotides read TGTGCCAGCAGCCAACTAGCGGGGGGGCCCTCCGAGACCCAGTACTTC.